Below, 18 T cell receptor beta chains from the same sample are listed, as sequenced in a study of response to subunit inactivated influenza vaccine. TCRdb called the RT-PCR reads again in MiXCR, with one record for every CDR3 protein. The sample holds 550,000 to 800,000 distinct CDR3 sequences; more than 11% are singletons and the top ten take 6.5% to 8.5%. The sequencing here drew on PBMCs from blood, taken 14 to 15 days before vaccination. The receptors were gathered from a man aged 50 to 59 who received an inactivated influenza vaccine.

This clonotype appeared many times. The rearrangement uses TRBV7-9 and TRBJ2-3, with a possible D match to TRBD2 (5 bases). The V gene's germline CDR1 is SEHNR and CDR2 FQNEAQ (reference sequence). The CDR3 runs 14 residues. The V end lost 5 bases, the J end lost 2 bases, and 11 bases lay between the germline ends. CDR3 nucleotide sequence: TGTGCCAGCAGCCGCGGACGGGACACAGATACGCAGTATTTT. This codes for CASSRGRDTDTQYF.

This chain links TRBV7-2 with TRBJ2-7; D may be TRBD2 (6 bases). The CDR3 totals 15 residues. V shed 6 bases and J shed 3 bases, with 18 bases lying between them. CDR1 and CDR2 from the germline V gene are SGHTA and FQGNSA. The CDR3 bases are TGTGCCAGCAGGCCTAGGGCCGGGGGAAGCTACGAGCAGTACTTC. The encoded protein is CASRPRAGGSYEQYF.

Only a few counts were recorded for this clonotype. The chain couples TRBV7-9 to TRBJ2-7; 8 bases are a match to TRBD2. The CDR3 is made up of 15 amino acids. The V gene's germline CDR1 is SEHNR and CDR2 FQNEAQ (reference sequence). V lost 3 bases, J lost 3 bases, and 7 bases stayed unmatched. CDR3 DNA: TGTGCCAGCAGCTTGGGTAGCGGGATTTTCTACGAGCAGTACTTC. The encoded protein is CASSLGSGIFYEQYF. Full variable domain (outside the CDR3, taken from reference TRBV7-9 and TRBJ2-7): DTGVSQNPRHKITKRGQNVTFRCDPISEHNRLYWYRQTLGQGPEFLTYFQNEAQLEKSRLLSDRFSAERPKGSFSTLEIQRTEQGDSAMYLCASSLGSGIFYEQYFGPGTRLTVT.

This clonotype was seen a few times. The chain joins TRBV12-3 or TRBV12-4 to TRBJ1-5, with D possibly being TRBD1 (6 bases). The CDR3 contains 16 residues. Trimming pared 3 bases from V and 2 bases from J, leaving 14 bases between. For the CDR3, the DNA is TGTGCCAGCAGTTTCTGGACAGCCAGTGGCAATCAGCCCCAGCATTTT. As protein: CASSFWTASGNQPQHF.

The gene calls are TRBV7-2 and TRBJ2-3; no clear D gene. V was pared by 3 bases and J by 5 bases, with 9 bases between. CDR3 length equals 13 residues. The germline V gene has CDR1 SGHTA and CDR2 FQGNSA. DNA of the CDR3: TGTGCCAGCAGCTTTTTTCTCATAGATACGCAGTATTTT. Translating it yields CASSFFLIDTQYF.

This chain uses TRBV6-4 with TRBJ2-5, with D hard to call. The V and J ends lost 3 bases and 7 bases respectively, with 15 bases between them. CDR1 and CDR2 (germline): MRHNA, SNTAGT. The CDR3 contains 14 residues. The CDR3 reads CASSEAYSSGTQYF. In DNA form, the CDR3 reads TGTGCCAGCAGTGAGGCGTACTCCTCGGGGACCCAGTACTTC.

The chain links TRBV5-8 to TRBJ1-2, with 8 bases aligning to TRBD1. CDR3 length: 17 amino acids. Germline V gives CDR1 SGHTS, CDR2 YDEGEE. The V and J ends lost 3 bases and 8 bases, in that order; junction bases with no gene match: 18. CDR3: CASSYLTGDARSMGYTF. The CDR3, as DNA: TGTGCCAGCAGCTACCTGACAGGGGACGCCAGATCTATGGGCTACACCTTC.

In its sample, this clonotype was seen a few times. The CDR3 DNA sequence: TGTGCCAGCAGTCTGCTCGGGGGCAGGGAGACCCAGTACTTC. As protein: CASSLLGGRETQYF. This chain connects TRBV6-5 to TRBJ2-5; perhaps D is TRBD1 or TRBD2 (6 bases each). The CDR3 runs to 14 residues. CDR1 is MNHEY, CDR2 SVGAGI, per germline. The V gene lost 5 bases and the J gene lost 5 bases, with 15 bases spanning the gap.

The rearrangement links TRBV25-1 to TRBJ2-1; TRBD1 matches at 9 bases. The CDR3 consists of 14 residues. CDR1 is MGHDK, CDR2 SYGVNS, per germline. Trimming cost V 4 bases and J 3 bases; bases outside gene matches: 1. CDR3 in amino acids: CASSGGQGYNEQFF. CDR3 sequence (DNA): TGTGCCAGCAGTGGGGGACAGGGCTACAATGAGCAGTTCTTC.

The sample holds a few counts of this clonotype. The chain has TRBV9 and TRBJ2-1; D might be TRBD1 (6 bases). The CDR3 totals 16 residues. V was pared by 1 base and J by 8 bases, with 19 bases between. The germline CDR1 and CDR2 sequences are SGDLS and YYNGEE. The CDR3 is CASSVRRGSGFDEQFF. The CDR3 nucleotides are TGTGCCAGCAGCGTAAGAAGGGGGTCCGGTTTCGATGAGCAGTTCTTC.

Comments on this clonotype: A much larger clone lies one base from this, so it may be a read error. The gene calls are TRBV20-1 and TRBJ2-5; D gene uncertain. The CDR3 sequence is 12 residues long. Germline V lookup: CDR1 DFQATT, CDR2 SNEGSKA (reference sequence). CDR3 bases: TGCAGTGCTAGACATTTCCAAGGGACCCAGTACTTC. Translating gives CSARHFQGTQYF.

At least ten counts were recorded for this clonotype. The chain recombines TRBV4-2 with TRBJ2-3; D gene unclear. Germline CDR1 reads LGHNA; CDR2 reads YNFKEQ. Trimming took 0 bases from V and 0 from J, leaving 7 bases between them. The CDR3 has 15 residues. The CDR3 nucleotides read TGTGCCAGCAGCCAAGAAGCCGGCAGCACAGATACGCAGTATTTT. It yields the protein CASSQEAGSTDTQYF.

The chain employs TRBV18 and TRBJ2-1, with a weak D call TRBD1 (7 bases). This CDR3 has 15 residues. The V gene lost 2 bases and the J gene lost 4 bases, with 12 bases spanning the gap. Germline assignment: CDR1 KGHSH and CDR2 LQKENI. The CDR3 sequence is CASSPGRGEYNEQFF. CDR3 nucleotide sequence: TGTGCCAGCTCACCAGGCAGGGGGGAGTACAATGAGCAGTTCTTC.

This clonotype was observed a few times. V usage is TRBV3-1 and J usage is TRBJ2-1; unclear D gene. From germline, CDR1 is LGHDT and CDR2 YNNKEL (reference sequence). Trimming removed 0 bases from V and 9 bases from J, with 12 bases in between. The CDR3 runs to 14 residues. The chain's CDR3 is CASSQEGIALEQFF. The CDR3 region has the DNA TGTGCCAGCAGCCAAGAAGGAATAGCCCTTGAGCAGTTCTTC.

This clonotype was observed many times. The chain links TRBV4-1 to TRBJ2-7, with 7 bases lining up with TRBD1. The CDR3 extends over 14 amino acids. In germline, CDR1 is MGHRA, CDR2 YSYEKL. J lost 2 bases, V lost 3 bases, and 4 bases had no gene match. CDR3 nucleotides: TGCGCCAGCAGCCAGGGACAGAAGCCCTACGAGCAGTACTTC. Translated, it gives CASSQGQKPYEQYF.

The sample holds a few counts of this clonotype. The V gene is TRBV5-5, the J gene TRBJ1-1; tentative D call: TRBD1 (6 bases). The CDR3 extends over 14 amino acids. V lost 3 bases, J lost 0 bases, and 9 bases lay in between. CDR1 SGHKS and CDR2 YYEKEE come from the germline V gene (reference sequence). Written as DNA, the CDR3 is TGTGCCAGCAGCTGGGACACCATGAACACTGAAGCTTTCTTT. Encoded protein: CASSWDTMNTEAFF. The full variable domain, completed using reference TRBV5-5 and TRBJ1-1, is DAGVTQSPTHLIKTRGQQVTLRCSPISGHKSVSWYQQVLGQGPQFIFQYYEKEERGRGNFPDRFSARQFPNYSSELNVNALLLGDSALYLCASSWDTMNTEAFFGQGTRLTVV.

This clonotype was found a few times. The chain has TRBV5-1 and TRBJ1-1, with no clear D. The ends were cut back, 5 bases at V and 0 bases at J, with 8 bases in the middle. The CDR3 contains 13 residues. Looked up from germline, CDR1 is SGHRS and CDR2 is YFSETQ. The CDR3 spells CASRASVNTEAFF. CDR3 nucleotide sequence: TGCGCCAGCAGAGCTAGTGTGAACACTGAAGCTTTCTTT.

V gene TRBV12-3 or TRBV12-4 combines with J gene TRBJ2-1; D is ambiguous. CDR3 size: 15 residues. Trimming stripped 4 bases from V and 4 bases from J, with 14 bases between. The DNA of the CDR3 is TGTGCCAGCAGTTATCCCTGGCACAAGTACAATGAGCAGTTCTTC. Translating gives CASSYPWHKYNEQFF.